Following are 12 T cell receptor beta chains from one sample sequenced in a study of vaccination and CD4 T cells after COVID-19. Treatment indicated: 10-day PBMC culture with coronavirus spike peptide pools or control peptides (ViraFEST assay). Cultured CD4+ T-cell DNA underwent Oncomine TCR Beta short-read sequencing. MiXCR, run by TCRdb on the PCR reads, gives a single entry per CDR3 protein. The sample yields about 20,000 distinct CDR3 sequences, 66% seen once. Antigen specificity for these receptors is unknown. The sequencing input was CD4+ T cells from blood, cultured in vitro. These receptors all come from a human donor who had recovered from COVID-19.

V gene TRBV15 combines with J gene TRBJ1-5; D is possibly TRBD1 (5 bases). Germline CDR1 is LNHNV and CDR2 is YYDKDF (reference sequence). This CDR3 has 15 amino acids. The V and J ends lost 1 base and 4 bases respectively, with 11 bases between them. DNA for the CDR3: TGTGCCACCAGCAGAGGAGGCAGGGATAATCAGCCCCAGCATTTT. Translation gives CATSRGGRDNQPQHF.

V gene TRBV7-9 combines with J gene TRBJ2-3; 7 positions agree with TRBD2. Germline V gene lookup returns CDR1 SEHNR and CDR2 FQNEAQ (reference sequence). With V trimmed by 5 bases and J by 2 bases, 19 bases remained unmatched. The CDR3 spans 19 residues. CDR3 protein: CASSPGRTSSRYLTDTQYF. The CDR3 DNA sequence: TGTGCCAGCAGCCCGGGGCGGACTAGTTCCCGTTACCTCACAGATACGCAGTATTTT.

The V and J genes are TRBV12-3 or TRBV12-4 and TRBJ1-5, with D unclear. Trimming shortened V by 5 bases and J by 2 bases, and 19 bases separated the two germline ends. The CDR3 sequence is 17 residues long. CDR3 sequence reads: CASSKGPGFMGNQPQHF. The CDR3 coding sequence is TGTGCCAGCAGTAAGGGCCCGGGATTCATGGGCAATCAGCCCCAGCATTTT.

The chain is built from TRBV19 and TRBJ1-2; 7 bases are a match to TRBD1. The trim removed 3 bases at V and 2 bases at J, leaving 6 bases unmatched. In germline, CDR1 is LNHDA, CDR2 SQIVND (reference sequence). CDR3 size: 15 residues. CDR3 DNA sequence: TGTGCCAGTAGTATTCTCCAGACAGGGAACTATGGCTACACCTTC. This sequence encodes CASSILQTGNYGYTF.

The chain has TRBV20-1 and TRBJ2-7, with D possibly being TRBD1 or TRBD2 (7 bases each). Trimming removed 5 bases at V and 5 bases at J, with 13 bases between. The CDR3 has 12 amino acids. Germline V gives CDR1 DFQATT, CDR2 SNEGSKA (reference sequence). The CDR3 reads CSARQGGDEQYF. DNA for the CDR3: TGCAGTGCTCGACAGGGAGGGGACGAGCAGTACTTC.

The CDR3 nucleotides read TGTGCCACCAGGGCCCCAGGAGGAGGTTACACTGAAGCTTTCTTT. It codes for CATRAPGGGYTEAFF. This chain connects TRBV24-1 to TRBJ1-1; no firm D call. Per germline, CDR1 KGHDR and CDR2 SFDVKD. The CDR3 is made up of 15 amino acids. Trimming shortened V by 7 bases and J by 3 bases, and 17 bases separated the two germline ends.

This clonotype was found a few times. The CDR3 DNA is TGTGCCAGCCTCGGGACACGGAACACCGGGGAGCTGTTTTTT. Translated, it gives CASLGTRNTGELFF. J is TRBJ2-2 and V is TRBV6-1, with a possible D match to TRBD1 (6 bases). V was pared by 8 bases and J by 1 base, with 11 bases between. Germline CDR1 MNHNS, CDR2 SASEGT. The CDR3 spans 14 residues.

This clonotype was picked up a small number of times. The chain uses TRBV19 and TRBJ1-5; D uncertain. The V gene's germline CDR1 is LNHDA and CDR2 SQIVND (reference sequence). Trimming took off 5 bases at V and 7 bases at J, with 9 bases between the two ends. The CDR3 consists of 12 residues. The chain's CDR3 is CASSLSGQPQHF. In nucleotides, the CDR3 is TGTGCCAGTAGTTTATCGGGGCAGCCCCAGCATTTT.

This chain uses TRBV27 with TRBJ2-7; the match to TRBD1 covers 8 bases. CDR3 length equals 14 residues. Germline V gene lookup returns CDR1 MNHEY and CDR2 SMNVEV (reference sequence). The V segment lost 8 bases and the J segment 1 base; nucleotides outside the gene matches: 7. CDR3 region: CASQRQGPSYEQYF. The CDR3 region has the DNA TGTGCCAGCCAAAGACAGGGGCCTTCCTACGAGCAGTACTTC.

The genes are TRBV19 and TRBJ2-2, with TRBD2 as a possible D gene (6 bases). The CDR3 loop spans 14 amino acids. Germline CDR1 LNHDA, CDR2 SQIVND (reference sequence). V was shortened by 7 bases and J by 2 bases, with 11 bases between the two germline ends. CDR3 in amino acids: CASTVAVNTGELFF. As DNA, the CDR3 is TGTGCCAGTACTGTAGCGGTAAACACCGGGGAGCTGTTTTTT.

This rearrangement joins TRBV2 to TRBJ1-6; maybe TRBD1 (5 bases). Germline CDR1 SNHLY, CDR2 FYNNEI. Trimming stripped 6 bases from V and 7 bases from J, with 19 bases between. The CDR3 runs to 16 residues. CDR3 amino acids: CASRSGLGALNSPLHF. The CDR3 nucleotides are TGTGCCAGCAGGAGCGGACTTGGGGCATTAAATTCACCCCTCCACTTT.

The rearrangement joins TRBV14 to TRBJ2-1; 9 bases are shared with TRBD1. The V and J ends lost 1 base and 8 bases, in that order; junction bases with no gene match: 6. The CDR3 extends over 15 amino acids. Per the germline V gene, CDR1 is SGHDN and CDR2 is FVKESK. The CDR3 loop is CASSQGDRVVHEQFF. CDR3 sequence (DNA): TGTGCCAGCAGCCAAGGGGACAGGGTGGTCCATGAGCAGTTCTTC.